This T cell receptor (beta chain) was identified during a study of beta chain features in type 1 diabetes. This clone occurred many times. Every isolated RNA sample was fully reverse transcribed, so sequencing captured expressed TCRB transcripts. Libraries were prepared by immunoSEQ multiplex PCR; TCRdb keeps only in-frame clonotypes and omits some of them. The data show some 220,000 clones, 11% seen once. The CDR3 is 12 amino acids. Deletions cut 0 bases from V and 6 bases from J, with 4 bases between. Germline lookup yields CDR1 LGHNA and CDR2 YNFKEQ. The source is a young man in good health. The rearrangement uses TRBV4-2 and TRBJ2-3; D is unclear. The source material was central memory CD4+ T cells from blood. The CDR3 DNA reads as TGTGCCAGCAGCCAAGATTTCGATACGCAGTATTTT. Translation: CASSQDFDTQYF.